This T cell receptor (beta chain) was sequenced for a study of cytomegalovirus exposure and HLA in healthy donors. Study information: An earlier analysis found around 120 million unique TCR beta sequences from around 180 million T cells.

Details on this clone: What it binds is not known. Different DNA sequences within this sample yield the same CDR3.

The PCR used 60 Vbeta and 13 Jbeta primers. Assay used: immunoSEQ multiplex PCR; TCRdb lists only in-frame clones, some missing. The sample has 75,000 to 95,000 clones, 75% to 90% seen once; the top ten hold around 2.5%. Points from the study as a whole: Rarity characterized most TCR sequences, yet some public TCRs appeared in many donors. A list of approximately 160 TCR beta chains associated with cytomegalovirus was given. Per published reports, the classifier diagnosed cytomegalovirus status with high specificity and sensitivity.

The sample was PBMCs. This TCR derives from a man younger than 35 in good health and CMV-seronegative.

CDR3 coding DNA: TGTGCCAGCAGTGGTGGCTTCCCGTGGGAGCAGTACTTC. Protein product: CASSGGFPWEQYF. V usage is TRBV2 and J usage is TRBJ2-7; no definite D call. Trimming left V 4 bases short and J 7 bases short, with 14 bases between. Germline loops: CDR1 SNHLY, CDR2 FYNNEI. There are 13 residues in the CDR3.